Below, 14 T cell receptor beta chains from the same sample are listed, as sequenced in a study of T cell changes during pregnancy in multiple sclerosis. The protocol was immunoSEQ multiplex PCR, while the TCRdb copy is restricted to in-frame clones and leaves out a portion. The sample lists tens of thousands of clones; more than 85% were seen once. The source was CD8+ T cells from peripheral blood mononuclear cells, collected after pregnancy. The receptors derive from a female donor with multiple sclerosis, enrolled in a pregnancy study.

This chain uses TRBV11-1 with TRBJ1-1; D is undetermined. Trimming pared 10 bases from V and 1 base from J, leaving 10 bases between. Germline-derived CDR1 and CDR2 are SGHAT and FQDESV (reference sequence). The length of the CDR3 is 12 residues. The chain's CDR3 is CATARGNTEAFF. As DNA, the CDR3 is TGTGCCACCGCCCGGGGGAACACTGAAGCTTTCTTT.

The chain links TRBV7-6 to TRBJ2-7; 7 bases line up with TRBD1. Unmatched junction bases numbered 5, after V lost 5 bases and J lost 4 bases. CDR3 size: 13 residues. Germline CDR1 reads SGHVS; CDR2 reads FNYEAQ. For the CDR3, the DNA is TGTGCCAGCAGCAGGTCGGGACAGTACGAGCAGTACTTC. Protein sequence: CASSRSGQYEQYF.

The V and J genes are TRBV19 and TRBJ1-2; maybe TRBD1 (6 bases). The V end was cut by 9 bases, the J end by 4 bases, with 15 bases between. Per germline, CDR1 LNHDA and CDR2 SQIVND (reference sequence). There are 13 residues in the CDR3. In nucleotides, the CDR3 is TGTGCCAGCGCCTCTAGGGGGAGCTATGGCTACACCTTC. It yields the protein CASASRGSYGYTF. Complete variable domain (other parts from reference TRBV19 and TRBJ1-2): DGGITQSPKYLFRKEGQNVTLSCEQNLNHDAMYWYRQDPGQGLRLIYYSQIVNDFQKGDIAEGYSVSREKKESFPLTVTSAQKNPTAFYLCASASRGSYGYTFGSGTRLTVV.

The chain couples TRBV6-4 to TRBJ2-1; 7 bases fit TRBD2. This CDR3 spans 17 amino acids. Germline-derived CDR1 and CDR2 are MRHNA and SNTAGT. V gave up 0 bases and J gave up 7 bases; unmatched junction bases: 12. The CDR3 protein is CASSDSIGYLGGNEQFF. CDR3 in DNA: TGTGCCAGCAGTGACTCGATTGGCTACCTGGGGGGGAATGAGCAGTTCTTC.

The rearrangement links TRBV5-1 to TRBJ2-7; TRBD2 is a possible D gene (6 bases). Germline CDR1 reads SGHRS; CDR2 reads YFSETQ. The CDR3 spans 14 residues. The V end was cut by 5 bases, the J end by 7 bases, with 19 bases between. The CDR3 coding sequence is TGCGCCAGCAGGACCACCCAACGCGCGGGAGAGCAGTACTTC. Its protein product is CASRTTQRAGEQYF.

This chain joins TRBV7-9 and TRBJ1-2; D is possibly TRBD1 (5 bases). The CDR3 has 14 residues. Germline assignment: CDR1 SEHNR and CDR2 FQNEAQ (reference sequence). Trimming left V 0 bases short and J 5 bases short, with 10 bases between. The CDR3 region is CASSLADKPYGYTF. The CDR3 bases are TGTGCCAGCAGCTTAGCGGACAAACCTTATGGCTACACCTTC.

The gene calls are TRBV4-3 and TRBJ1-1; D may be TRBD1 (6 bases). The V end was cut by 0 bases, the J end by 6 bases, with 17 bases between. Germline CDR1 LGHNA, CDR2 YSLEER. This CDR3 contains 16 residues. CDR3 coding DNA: TGCGCCAGCAGCCAAGATTGGAAGCAGGGGAGGGCTGAAGCTTTCTTT. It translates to CASSQDWKQGRAEAFF.

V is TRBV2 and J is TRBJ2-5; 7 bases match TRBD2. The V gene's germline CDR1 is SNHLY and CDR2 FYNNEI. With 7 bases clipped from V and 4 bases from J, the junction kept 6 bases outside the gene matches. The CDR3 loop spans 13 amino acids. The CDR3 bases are TGTGCCAGCACGCCGGGGGGAAGAGAGACCCAGTACTTC. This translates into CASTPGGRETQYF.

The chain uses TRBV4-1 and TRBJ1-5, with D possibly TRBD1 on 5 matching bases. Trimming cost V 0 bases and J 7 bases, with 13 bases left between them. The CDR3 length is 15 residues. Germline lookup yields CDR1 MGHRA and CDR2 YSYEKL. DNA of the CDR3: TGCGCCAGCAGCCAAGATCCGGACACCCGACAGCCCCAGCATTTT. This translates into CASSQDPDTRQPQHF.

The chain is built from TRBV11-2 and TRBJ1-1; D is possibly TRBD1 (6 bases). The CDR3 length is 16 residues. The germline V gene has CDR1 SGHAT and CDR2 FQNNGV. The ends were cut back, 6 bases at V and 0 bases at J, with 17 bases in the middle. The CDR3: CASRGTGNGVNTEAFF. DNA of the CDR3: TGTGCCAGCAGAGGCACAGGGAACGGGGTGAACACTGAAGCTTTCTTT.

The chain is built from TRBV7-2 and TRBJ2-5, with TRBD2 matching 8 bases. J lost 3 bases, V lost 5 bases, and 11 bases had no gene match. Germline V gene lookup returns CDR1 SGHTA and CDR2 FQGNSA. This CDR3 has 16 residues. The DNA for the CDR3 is TGTGCCAGCAGCCCTTTCGGGGGGGGTTTTGAAGAGACCCAGTACTTC. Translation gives CASSPFGGGFEETQYF.

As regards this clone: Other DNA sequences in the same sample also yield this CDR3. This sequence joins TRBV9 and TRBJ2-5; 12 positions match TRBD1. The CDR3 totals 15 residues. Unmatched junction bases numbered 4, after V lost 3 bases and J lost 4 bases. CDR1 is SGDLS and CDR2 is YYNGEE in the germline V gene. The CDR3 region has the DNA TGTGCCAGCAGCGGGGGACAGGGGGCGGGAGAGACCCAGTACTTC. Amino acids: CASSGGQGAGETQYF.

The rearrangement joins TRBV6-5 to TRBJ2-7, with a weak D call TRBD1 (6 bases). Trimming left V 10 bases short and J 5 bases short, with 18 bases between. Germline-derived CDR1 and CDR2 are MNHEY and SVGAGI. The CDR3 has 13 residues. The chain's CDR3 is CATHKRTGNEQYF. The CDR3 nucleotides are TGTGCCACCCATAAGAGAACAGGGAACGAGCAGTACTTC.

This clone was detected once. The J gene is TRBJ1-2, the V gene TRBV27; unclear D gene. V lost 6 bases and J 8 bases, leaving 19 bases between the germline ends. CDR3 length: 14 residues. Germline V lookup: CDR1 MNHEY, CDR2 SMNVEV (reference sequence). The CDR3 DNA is TGTGCCAGCAGCAGTCTTGGCAGTATGGAGGGCTACACCTTC. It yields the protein CASSSLGSMEGYTF.